This T cell receptor (beta chain) stems from a study of blood T cell repertoires in COVID-19. Trimming cost V 8 bases and J 0 bases, with 17 bases left between them. From germline, CDR1 is MDHEN and CDR2 SYDVKM. The CDR3 is 15 amino acids. As originally analysed: By means of reference gene primer amplification, nucleated cell counts were estimated. Sequencing was performed with immunoSEQ multiplex PCR; in TCRdb, only in-frame clones are kept and a portion is missing. For V, J and clone size, that table is used; D and trimming come from the DNA. The sample holds fewer than 200,000 clones, 65% to 90% seen once.

The sequence derives from a man in his fifties or sixties with active or convalescent COVID-19. The rearrangement links TRBV28 to TRBJ2-7; D gene ambiguous. The specimen sequenced was peripheral blood. CDR3 amino acids: CASWAKTRSSYEQYF. In nucleotides, the CDR3 is TGTGCCAGCTGGGCGAAAACAAGAAGCTCCTACGAGCAGTACTTC. Full variable domain (missing parts from reference TRBV28 and TRBJ2-7): DVKVTQSSRYLVKRTGEKVFLECVQDMDHENMFWYRQDPGLGLRLIYFSYDVKMKEKGDIPEGYSVSREKKERFSLILESASTNQTSMYLCASWAKTRSSYEQYFGPGTRLTVT.